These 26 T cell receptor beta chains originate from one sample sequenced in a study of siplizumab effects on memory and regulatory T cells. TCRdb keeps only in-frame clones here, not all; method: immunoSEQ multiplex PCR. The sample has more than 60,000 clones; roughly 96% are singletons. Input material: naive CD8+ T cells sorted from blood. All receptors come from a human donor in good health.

CDR3 nucleotide sequence: TGCAGCGTTGAAGAAGGACGGTTCTATGGCTACACCTTC. Its protein product is CSVEEGRFYGYTF. V usage is TRBV29-1 and J usage is TRBJ1-2; the D is unclear. Trimming shortened V by 0 bases and J by 4 bases, and 9 bases separated the two germline ends. The germline V gene encodes CDR1 SQVTM and CDR2 ANQGSEA. The CDR3 runs to 13 residues.

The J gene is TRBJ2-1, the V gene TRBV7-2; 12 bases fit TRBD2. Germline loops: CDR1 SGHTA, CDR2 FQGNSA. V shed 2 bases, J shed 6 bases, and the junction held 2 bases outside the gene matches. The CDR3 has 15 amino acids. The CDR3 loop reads CASSLLAGGPNEQFF. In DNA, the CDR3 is TGTGCCAGCAGCTTACTAGCGGGGGGGCCCAATGAGCAGTTCTTC. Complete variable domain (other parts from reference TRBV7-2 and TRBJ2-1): GAGVSQSPSNKVTEKGKDVELRCDPISGHTALYWYRQSLGQGLEFLIYFQGNSAPDKSGLPSDRFSAERTGGSVSTLTIQRTQQEDSAVYLCASSLLAGGPNEQFFGPGTRLTVL.

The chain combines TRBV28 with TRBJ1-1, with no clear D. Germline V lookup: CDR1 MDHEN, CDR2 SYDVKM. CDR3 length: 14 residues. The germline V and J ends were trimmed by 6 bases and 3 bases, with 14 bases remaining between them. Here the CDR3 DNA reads TGTGCCAGCAGCAACGCAAATGAGGACACTGAAGCTTTCTTT. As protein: CASSNANEDTEAFF.

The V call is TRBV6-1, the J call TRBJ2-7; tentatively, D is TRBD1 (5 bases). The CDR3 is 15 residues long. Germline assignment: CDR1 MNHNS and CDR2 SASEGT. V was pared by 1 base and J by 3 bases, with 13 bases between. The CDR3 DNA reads TGTGCCAGCAGTGAAGAGGGGAACAGTTTCTACGAGCAGTACTTC. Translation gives CASSEEGNSFYEQYF.

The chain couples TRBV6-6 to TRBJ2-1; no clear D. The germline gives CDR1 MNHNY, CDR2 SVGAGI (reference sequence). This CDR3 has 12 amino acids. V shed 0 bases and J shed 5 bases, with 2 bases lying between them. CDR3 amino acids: CASSYSDNEQFF. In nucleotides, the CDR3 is TGTGCCAGCAGTTACTCGGACAATGAGCAGTTCTTC.

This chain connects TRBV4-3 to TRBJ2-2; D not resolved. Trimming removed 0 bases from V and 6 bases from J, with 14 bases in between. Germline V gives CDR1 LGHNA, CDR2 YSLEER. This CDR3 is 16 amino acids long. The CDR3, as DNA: TGCGCCAGCAGCCAAGATCGGTATGAAGGGTCCGGGGAGCTGTTTTTT. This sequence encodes CASSQDRYEGSGELFF.

Here the CDR3 DNA reads TGCGCCAGCAGCCAAGATACAGGGACCTACGAGCAGTACTTC. Protein product: CASSQDTGTYEQYF. V usage is TRBV4-3 and J usage is TRBJ2-7; a possible D gene is TRBD1 (6 bases). V lost 0 bases, J lost 2 bases, and 8 bases lay in between. The CDR3 consists of 14 residues. CDR1 LGHNA and CDR2 YSLEER come from the germline V gene.

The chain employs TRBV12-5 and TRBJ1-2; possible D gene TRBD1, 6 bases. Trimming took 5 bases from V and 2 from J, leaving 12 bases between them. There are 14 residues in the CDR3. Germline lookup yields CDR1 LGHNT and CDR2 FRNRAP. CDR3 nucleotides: TGTGCTAGTGGTCCCGGGGGGGCCAACTATGGCTACACCTTC. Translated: CASGPGGANYGYTF. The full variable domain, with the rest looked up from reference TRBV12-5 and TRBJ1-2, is DARVTQTPRHKVTEMGQEVTMRCQPILGHNTVFWYRQTMMQGLELLAYFRNRAPLDDSGMPKDRFSAEMPDATLATLKIQPSEPRDSAVYFCASGPGGANYGYTFGSGTRLTVV.

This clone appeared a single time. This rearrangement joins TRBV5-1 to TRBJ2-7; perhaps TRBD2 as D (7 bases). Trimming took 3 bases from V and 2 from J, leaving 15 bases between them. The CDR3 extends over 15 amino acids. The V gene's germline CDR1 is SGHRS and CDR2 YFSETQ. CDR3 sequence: CASSWDNGGAYEQYF. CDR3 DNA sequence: TGCGCCAGCAGCTGGGACAATGGGGGGGCCTACGAGCAGTACTTC.

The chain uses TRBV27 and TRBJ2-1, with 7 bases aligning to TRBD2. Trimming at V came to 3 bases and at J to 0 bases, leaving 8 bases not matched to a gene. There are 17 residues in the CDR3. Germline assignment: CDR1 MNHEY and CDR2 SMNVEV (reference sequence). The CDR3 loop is CASSLGSGSYSYNEQFF. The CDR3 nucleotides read TGTGCCAGCAGTTTGGGTAGCGGGTCGTACTCCTACAATGAGCAGTTCTTC.

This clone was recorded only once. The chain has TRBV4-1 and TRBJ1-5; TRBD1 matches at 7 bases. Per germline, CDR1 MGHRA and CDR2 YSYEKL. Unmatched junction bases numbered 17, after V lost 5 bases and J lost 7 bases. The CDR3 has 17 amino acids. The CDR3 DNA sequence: TGCGCCAGCAGCGGCCGAGACCACCGGGACAGCAGGCAGCCCCAGCATTTT. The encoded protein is CASSGRDHRDSRQPQHF.

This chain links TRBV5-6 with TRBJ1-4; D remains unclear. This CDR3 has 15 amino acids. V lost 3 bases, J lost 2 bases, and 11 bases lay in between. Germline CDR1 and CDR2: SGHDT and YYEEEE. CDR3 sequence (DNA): TGTGCCAGCAGCTGGACGGGTCAGACTAATGAAAAACTGTTTTTT. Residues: CASSWTGQTNEKLFF.

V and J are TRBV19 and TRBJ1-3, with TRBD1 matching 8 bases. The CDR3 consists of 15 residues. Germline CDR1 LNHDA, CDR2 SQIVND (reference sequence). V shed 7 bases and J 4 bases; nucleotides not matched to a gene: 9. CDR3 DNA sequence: TGTGCCAGTAACCCCTTAACAGGGGGAGGAAACACCATATATTTT. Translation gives CASNPLTGGGNTIYF. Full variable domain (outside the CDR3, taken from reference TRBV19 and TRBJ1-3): DGGITQSPKYLFRKEGQNVTLSCEQNLNHDAMYWYRQDPGQGLRLIYYSQIVNDFQKGDIAEGYSVSREKKESFPLTVTSAQKNPTAFYLCASNPLTGGGNTIYFGEGSWLTVV.

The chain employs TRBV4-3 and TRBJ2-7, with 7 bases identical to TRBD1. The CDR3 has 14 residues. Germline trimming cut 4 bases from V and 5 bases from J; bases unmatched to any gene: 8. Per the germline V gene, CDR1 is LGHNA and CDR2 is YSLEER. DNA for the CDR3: TGCGCCAGCAGCCCTTCGGCGACAGGGAACGAGCAGTACTTC. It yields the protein CASSPSATGNEQYF.

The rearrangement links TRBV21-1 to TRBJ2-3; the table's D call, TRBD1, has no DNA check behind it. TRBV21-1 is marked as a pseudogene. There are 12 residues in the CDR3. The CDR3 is CASSRSRGPQYF. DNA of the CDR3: TGTGCCAGCAGCCGATCAAGGGGGCCGCAGTATTTT.

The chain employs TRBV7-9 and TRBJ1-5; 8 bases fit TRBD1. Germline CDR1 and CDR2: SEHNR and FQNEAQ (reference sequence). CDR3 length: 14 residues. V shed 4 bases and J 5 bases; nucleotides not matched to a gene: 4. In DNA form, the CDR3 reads TGTGCCAGCAGCTACGACAGGGGCGATCAGCCCCAGCATTTT. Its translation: CASSYDRGDQPQHF.

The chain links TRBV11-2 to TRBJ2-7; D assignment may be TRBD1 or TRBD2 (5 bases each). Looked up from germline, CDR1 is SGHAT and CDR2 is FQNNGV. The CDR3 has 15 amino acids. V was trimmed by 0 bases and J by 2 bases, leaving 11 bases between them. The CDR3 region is CASSLEGRETYEQYF. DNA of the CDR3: TGTGCCAGCAGCTTAGAAGGCAGGGAGACCTACGAGCAGTACTTC.

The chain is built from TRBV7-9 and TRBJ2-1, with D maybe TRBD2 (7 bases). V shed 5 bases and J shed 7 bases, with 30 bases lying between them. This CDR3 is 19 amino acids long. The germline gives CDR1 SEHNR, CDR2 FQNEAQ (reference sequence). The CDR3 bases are TGTGCCAGCAGCGAAACTACACCGACAGGCCACACCGGGAGGAATGAGCAGTTCTTC. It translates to CASSETTPTGHTGRNEQFF.

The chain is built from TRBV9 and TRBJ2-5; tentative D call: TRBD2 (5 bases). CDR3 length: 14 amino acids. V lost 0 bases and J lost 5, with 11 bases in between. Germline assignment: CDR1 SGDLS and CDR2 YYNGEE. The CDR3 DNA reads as TGTGCCAGCAGCGTAGGTACTAGTAGGGAGACCCAGTACTTC. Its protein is CASSVGTSRETQYF.

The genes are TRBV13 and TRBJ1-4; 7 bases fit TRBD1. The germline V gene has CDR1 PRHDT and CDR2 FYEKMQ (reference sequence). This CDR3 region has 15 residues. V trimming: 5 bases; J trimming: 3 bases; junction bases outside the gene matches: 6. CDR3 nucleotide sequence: TGTGCCAGCAGCCTTCGTCAGGGGGCTAATGAAAAACTGTTTTTT. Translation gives CASSLRQGANEKLFF.

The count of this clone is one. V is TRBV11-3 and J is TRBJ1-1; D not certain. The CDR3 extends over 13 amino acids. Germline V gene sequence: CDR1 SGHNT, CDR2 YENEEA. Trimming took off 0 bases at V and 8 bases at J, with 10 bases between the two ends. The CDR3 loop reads CASSLDPDKEAFF. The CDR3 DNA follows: TGTGCCAGCAGCTTAGATCCTGACAAAGAAGCTTTCTTT.

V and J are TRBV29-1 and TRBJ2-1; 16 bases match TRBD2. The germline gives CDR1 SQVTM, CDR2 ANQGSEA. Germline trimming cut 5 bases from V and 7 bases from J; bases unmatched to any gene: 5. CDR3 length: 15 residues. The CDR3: CSVLGTSGGGNEQFF. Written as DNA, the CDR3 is TGCAGCGTTCTTGGGACTAGCGGGGGGGGTAATGAGCAGTTCTTC.

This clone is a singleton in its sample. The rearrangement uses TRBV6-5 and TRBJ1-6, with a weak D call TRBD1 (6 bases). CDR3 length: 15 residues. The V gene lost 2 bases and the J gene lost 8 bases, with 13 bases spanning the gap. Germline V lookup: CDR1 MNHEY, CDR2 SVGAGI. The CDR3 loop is CASSYPSGGHSPLHF. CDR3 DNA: TGTGCCAGCAGTTACCCCTCGGGGGGCCATTCACCCCTCCACTTT.

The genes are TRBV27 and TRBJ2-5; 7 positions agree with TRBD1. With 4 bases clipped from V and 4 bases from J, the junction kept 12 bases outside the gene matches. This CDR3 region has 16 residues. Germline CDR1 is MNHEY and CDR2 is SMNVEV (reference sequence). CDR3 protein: CASSSVDTGARETQYF. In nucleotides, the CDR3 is TGTGCCAGCAGTTCAGTGGATACAGGGGCTAGAGAGACCCAGTACTTC.

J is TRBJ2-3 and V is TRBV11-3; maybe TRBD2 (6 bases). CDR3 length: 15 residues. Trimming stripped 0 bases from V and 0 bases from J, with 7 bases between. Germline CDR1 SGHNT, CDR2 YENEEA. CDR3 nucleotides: TGTGCCAGCAGCTTAGATGCGGGGAGCACAGATACGCAGTATTTT. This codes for CASSLDAGSTDTQYF.

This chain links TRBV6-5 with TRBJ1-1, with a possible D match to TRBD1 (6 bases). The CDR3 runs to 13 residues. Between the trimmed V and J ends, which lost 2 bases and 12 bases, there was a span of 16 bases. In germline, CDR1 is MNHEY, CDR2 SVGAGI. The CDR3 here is CASSYGQGTPTFF. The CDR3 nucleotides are TGTGCCAGCAGTTACGGCCAAGGGACACCAACTTTCTTT.